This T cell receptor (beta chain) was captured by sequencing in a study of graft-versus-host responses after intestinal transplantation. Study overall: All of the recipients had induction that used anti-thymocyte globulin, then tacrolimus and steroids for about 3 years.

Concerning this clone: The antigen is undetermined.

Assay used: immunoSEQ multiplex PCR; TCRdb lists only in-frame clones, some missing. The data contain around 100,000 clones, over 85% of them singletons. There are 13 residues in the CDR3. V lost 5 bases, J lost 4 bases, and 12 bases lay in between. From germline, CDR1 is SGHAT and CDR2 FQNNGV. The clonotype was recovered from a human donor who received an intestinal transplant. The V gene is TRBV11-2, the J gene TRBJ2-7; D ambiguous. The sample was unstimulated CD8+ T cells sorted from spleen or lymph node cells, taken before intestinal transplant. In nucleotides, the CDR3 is TGTGCCAGCAGCATTGGACGGATTTACGAGCAGTACTTC. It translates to CASSIGRIYEQYF.